This T cell receptor (beta chain) was identified in a study of shared clonotypes between healthy human individuals. Overall study context: Researchers drew samples from a couple of women and three men aged 18 to 49.

This CDR3 region has 13 residues. The V end lost 5 bases, the J end lost 4 bases, and 11 bases lay between the germline ends. Germline loops: CDR1 SGHNT, CDR2 YENEEA. Assay runs were performed at deep level. Only in-frame clones appear in the TCRdb table, and some are missing; sequencing was by immunoSEQ multiplex PCR. The sample has over 2 million clones, around 90% seen once. Points from the study as a whole: Naive CD4 clonotypes were shared across several donors at about 5.2%. Compared with memory subsets, naive subsets generally had larger estimated richness.

Comments on this clone: Its specificity is unknown.

The sample taken for sequencing was naive CD4+ T cells from PBMCs. Regarding subset: CD45RA+ positively selected. The receptor comes from a man younger than 35 in good health. Some clones in this sample may be carry-over from other donors' samples. The chain joins TRBV11-3 to TRBJ1-2; a possible D gene is TRBD1 (6 bases). The CDR3 region has the DNA TGTGCCAGCAGCCTCAGGGGCAGCTATGGCTACACCTTC. This encodes CASSLRGSYGYTF.